This TCR beta chain was identified during a study of T cells in Graves' hyperthyroidism and ophthalmopathy. CDR1 and CDR2 from the germline V gene are SEHNR and FQNEAQ (reference sequence). Trimming pared 1 base from V and 8 bases from J, leaving 8 bases between. CDR3 size: 12 residues. Amplified TCR beta CDR3 regions came from RNA transcripts. Researchers ran a first-round RT-PCR on the TCR CDR3 using the HTBI primer set. MiXCR, applied by TCRdb to the multiplex PCR reads, yields one record per CDR3 protein. The sample contains about 500,000 distinct CDR3 sequences, more than 15% of which appear only once.

The chain carries TRBV7-9 and TRBJ1-1; D call uncertain. The sequenced sample was blood. The clonotype comes from a woman aged 18-29 years with Graves' ophthalmopathy. CDR3 nucleotide sequence: TGTGCCAGCAGCTTAGGAGATGCCGAAGCTTTCTTT. Residues: CASSLGDAEAFF. Full variable domain (outside the CDR3, taken from reference TRBV7-9 and TRBJ1-1): DTGVSQNPRHKITKRGQNVTFRCDPISEHNRLYWYRQTLGQGPEFLTYFQNEAQLEKSRLLSDRFSAERPKGSFSTLEIQRTEQGDSAMYLCASSLGDAEAFFGQGTRLTVV.